The rows below give T cell receptor beta chains drawn from one sample of a study of CD8+ T cells in alopecia areata. TCRdb's copy holds only in-frame clones and misses some; the assay was immunoSEQ multiplex PCR. The sample lists roughly 200,000 clones, 50% to 70% occurring once. Specimen: CD4+ T cells sorted from blood, collected at week 0. All receptors come from a human donor with alopecia areata. Each CDR3 is given with its conserved first and last residue. A D gene is named only where the DNA matches it firmly. For some rows the clone size is stated as once, few or many, or as a class when expanded; others skip it.

j_call: TRBJ1-5; clone_size: NA; d_call: NA; v_call: TRBV30; cdr3_aa: CAWRVDRGLGPQHF; cdr3_nt: TGTGCCTGGAGGGTAGACCGTGGATTAGGGCCCCAGCATTTT
j_call: TRBJ1-2; clone_size: NA; d_call: NA; v_call: TRBV29-1; cdr3_aa: CSVESGLGAGYTF; cdr3_nt: TGCAGCGTTGAATCCGGGTTGGGGGCCGGCTACACCTTC
j_call: TRBJ1-2; clone_size: NA; d_call: TRBD1; v_call: TRBV28; cdr3_aa: CASSLYAGGVYGYTF; cdr3_nt: TGTGCCAGCAGTTTATATGCAGGGGGCGTCTATGGCTACACCTTC
j_call: TRBJ2-5; clone_size: NA; d_call: TRBD2; v_call: TRBV5-6; cdr3_aa: CASSPGLVTETQYF; cdr3_nt: TGTGCCAGCAGCCCGGGACTAGTAACAGAGACCCAGTACTTC
j_call: TRBJ2-5; clone_size: few; d_call: TRBD2; v_call: TRBV29-1; cdr3_aa: CSVFSGGAGETQYF; cdr3_nt: TGCAGCGTGTTTAGCGGGGGGGCCGGAGAGACCCAGTACTTC
j_call: TRBJ2-4; clone_size: NA; d_call: TRBD1; v_call: TRBV30; cdr3_aa: CAFRTGQNKNIQYF; cdr3_nt: TGTGCCTTCCGGACGGGACAGAACAAAAACATTCAGTACTTC
j_call: TRBJ1-1; clone_size: NA; d_call: NA; v_call: TRBV14; cdr3_aa: CASSRRANTEAFF; cdr3_nt: TGTGCCAGCAGCCGCCGGGCGAACACTGAAGCTTTCTTT
j_call: TRBJ1-2; clone_size: NA; d_call: NA; v_call: TRBV4-3; cdr3_aa: CASSQDSANYGYTF; cdr3_nt: TGCGCCAGCAGCCAAGACAGTGCTAACTATGGCTACACCTTC
j_call: TRBJ1-2; clone_size: NA; d_call: NA; v_call: TRBV29-1; cdr3_aa: CSVDYDRLGNGYTF; cdr3_nt: TGCAGCGTCGATTATGACAGGCTAGGAAATGGCTACACCTTC
j_call: TRBJ2-7; clone_size: NA; d_call: TRBD1; v_call: TRBV2; cdr3_aa: CASRRQGLEQYF; cdr3_nt: TGTGCCAGCAGGCGACAGGGGCTTGAGCAGTACTTC
j_call: TRBJ1-6; clone_size: once; d_call: TRBD1; v_call: TRBV30; cdr3_aa: CAWKIRGTYNSPLHF; cdr3_nt: TGTGCCTGGAAAATCAGGGGGACCTATAATTCACCCCTCCACTTT
j_call: TRBJ2-3; clone_size: few; d_call: NA; v_call: TRBV29-1; cdr3_aa: CSVVGATDTQYF; cdr3_nt: TGCAGCGTTGTGGGGGCCACAGATACGCAGTATTTT
j_call: TRBJ2-1; clone_size: few; d_call: TRBD2; v_call: TRBV11-2; cdr3_aa: CASSLEGLAHNEQFF; cdr3_nt: TGTGCCAGCAGCTTAGAGGGACTAGCCCACAATGAGCAGTTCTTC
j_call: TRBJ2-6; clone_size: few; d_call: NA; v_call: TRBV14; cdr3_aa: CASSSGANVLTF; cdr3_nt: TGTGCCAGCAGCTCTGGGGCCAACGTCCTGACTTTC
j_call: TRBJ1-3; clone_size: NA; d_call: TRBD1; v_call: TRBV7-2; cdr3_aa: CASSLDRDSGNTIYF; cdr3_nt: TGTGCCAGCAGCCTTGACAGGGACTCTGGAAACACCATATATTTT
j_call: TRBJ2-7; clone_size: NA; d_call: NA; v_call: TRBV7-2; cdr3_aa: CASSLRTGEQYF; cdr3_nt: TGTGCCAGCAGCCTAAGGACGGGGGAGCAGTACTTC
j_call: TRBJ1-2; clone_size: NA; d_call: NA; v_call: TRBV5-6; cdr3_aa: CASKRESGYTF; cdr3_nt: TGTGCCAGCAAAAGGGAGAGTGGCTACACCTTC
j_call: TRBJ1-6; clone_size: NA; d_call: TRBD1; v_call: TRBV29-1; cdr3_aa: CSVGDRASSPLHF; cdr3_nt: TGCAGCGTTGGGGACAGGGCGAGTTCACCCCTCCACTTT
j_call: TRBJ2-3; clone_size: NA; d_call: NA; v_call: TRBV9; cdr3_aa: CASSSGGSADTQYF; cdr3_nt: TGTGCCAGCAGCTCCGGGGGCTCGGCAGATACGCAGTATTTT
j_call: TRBJ1-5; clone_size: NA; d_call: TRBD1; v_call: TRBV7-2; cdr3_aa: CASSYTGDQPQHF; cdr3_nt: TGTGCCAGCAGCTACACAGGGGATCAGCCCCAGCATTTT
j_call: TRBJ2-1; clone_size: once; d_call: NA; v_call: TRBV7-8; cdr3_aa: CASSFGGQSHNEQFF; cdr3_nt: TGTGCCAGCAGCTTCGGCGGACAGTCCCACAATGAGCAGTTCTTC
j_call: TRBJ1-4; clone_size: medium-sized; d_call: TRBD1; v_call: TRBV7-9; cdr3_aa: CASSPQQGVNEKLFF; cdr3_nt: TGTGCCAGCAGCCCGCAACAGGGGGTAAATGAAAAACTGTTTTTT
j_call: TRBJ2-3; clone_size: NA; d_call: NA; v_call: TRBV5-4; cdr3_aa: CASSLDRKFTDTQYF; cdr3_nt: TGTGCCAGCAGCTTGGACAGGAAATTCACAGATACGCAGTATTTT
j_call: TRBJ1-2; clone_size: NA; d_call: TRBD1; v_call: TRBV29-1; cdr3_aa: CSVVHHRGTYGYTF; cdr3_nt: TGCAGCGTTGTCCACCACAGGGGGACCTATGGCTACACCTTC
j_call: TRBJ2-3; clone_size: NA; d_call: NA; v_call: TRBV15; cdr3_aa: CATSREKMGADTQYF; cdr3_nt: TGTGCCACCAGCAGAGAAAAAATGGGGGCAGATACGCAGTATTTT
j_call: TRBJ1-1; clone_size: few; d_call: NA; v_call: TRBV30; cdr3_aa: CAWRKEQAFF; cdr3_nt: TGTGCCTGGAGGAAGGAACAAGCTTTCTTT
j_call: TRBJ1-1; clone_size: NA; d_call: TRBD1; v_call: TRBV29-1; cdr3_aa: CSVDRVNTEAFF; cdr3_nt: TGCAGCGTCGACAGGGTTAACACTGAAGCTTTCTTT
j_call: TRBJ2-3; clone_size: NA; d_call: NA; v_call: TRBV25-1; cdr3_aa: CASRALGIKDTQYF; cdr3_nt: TGTGCCAGCAGGGCACTAGGAATCAAGGATACGCAGTATTTT
j_call: TRBJ1-1; clone_size: NA; d_call: TRBD1; v_call: TRBV9; cdr3_aa: CASSVETGGHNTEAFF; cdr3_nt: TGTGCCAGCAGCGTAGAGACAGGGGGCCACAACACTGAAGCTTTCTTT
j_call: TRBJ2-1; clone_size: NA; d_call: TRBD1; v_call: TRBV7-8; cdr3_aa: CASGAGGPNEQFF; cdr3_nt: TGTGCCAGCGGGGCAGGGGGACCAAATGAGCAGTTCTTC
j_call: TRBJ2-6; clone_size: NA; d_call: NA; v_call: TRBV27; cdr3_aa: CASSYARTVPYQSGANVLTF; cdr3_nt: TGTGCCAGCAGTTATGCTAGGACAGTACCTTATCAATCTGGGGCCAACGTCCTGACTTTC
j_call: TRBJ1-6; clone_size: NA; d_call: TRBD1; v_call: TRBV9; cdr3_aa: CASSAAGTGNSPLHF; cdr3_nt: TGTGCCAGCAGCGCCGCCGGGACAGGGAATTCACCCCTCCACTTT
j_call: TRBJ2-1; clone_size: NA; d_call: NA; v_call: TRBV7-3; cdr3_aa: CASSLGQTPGNEQFF; cdr3_nt: TGTGCCAGCAGCTTAGGGCAAACCCCAGGCAATGAGCAGTTCTTC
j_call: TRBJ1-5; clone_size: once; d_call: NA; v_call: TRBV4-3; cdr3_aa: CASSQDGGGEQPQHF; cdr3_nt: TGCGCCAGCAGCCAAGATGGGGGGGGTGAACAGCCCCAGCATTTT
j_call: TRBJ2-7; clone_size: NA; d_call: TRBD1; v_call: TRBV10-3; cdr3_aa: CAISEARTGSYEQYF; cdr3_nt: TGTGCCATCAGTGAAGCCAGGACAGGCTCCTACGAGCAGTACTTC
j_call: TRBJ1-5; clone_size: NA; d_call: NA; v_call: TRBV25-1; cdr3_aa: CAILGGNQPQHF; cdr3_nt: TGTGCCATCCTCGGGGGCAATCAGCCCCAGCATTTT
j_call: TRBJ2-2; clone_size: NA; d_call: TRBD1; v_call: TRBV10-3; cdr3_aa: CAISEDRAPNTGELFF; cdr3_nt: TGTGCCATCAGTGAAGACAGGGCCCCGAACACCGGGGAGCTGTTTTTT